This T cell receptor (beta chain) was sequenced for a study of shared clonotypes between healthy human individuals (dated by TCRdb to about 2020). Regarding the research as a whole: The cohort included three men and a couple of women between 18 and 49 years of age. For each donor, CD4 naive and CD4 memory were each run on three plates, CD8 naive on two plates, and CD8 memory on one plate. Per donor, leukapheresis produced somewhere between about 0.9 and 9.5 billion PBMCs. To estimate repertoire size and how much clonotypes are shared between individuals, the study performed deep sequencing of blood TCR repertoires from 4 to 6 healthy adults. Libraries were prepared and TCR repertoires were sequenced by different laboratories using diverse techniques, in order to increase sequencing depth and limit assay-specific biases. Paper-wide results and their limitations: Clonotypes shared by all four sorted-subset donors showed higher generation probabilities than non-shared clonotypes. When a handful of donors were compared, the shared fraction of clonotypes was around 4.6% for naive CD4, more than 3% for naive CD8, about 2.5% for memory CD4, and roughly 0.4% for memory CD8. Estimated clonotype richness was generally larger for naive than for memory subsets. Pairwise subsampling indicated that sequencing depth was expected to affect the degree of clonotype sharing among donors. Because the study included a small number of donors, the genetic and exposure-history diversity represented was limited. Sampling was restricted to blood, and TCR repertoires in tissues likely differ from the TCR repertoires found in blood. Rarefaction of sorted-subset datasets indicated incomplete sequencing despite the large sequencing depth.

For the CD8 naive samples, CD45RO-negative cells were positively selected for CCR7, yielding a CD45RA+CCR7+ population from which TemRA cells were excluded. Healthy HIV-negative adults with no recently reported acute infections or vaccinations were included as donors. Only Caucasian adults living in Nashville, Tennessee, USA were represented among the donors. Blood was obtained by leukapheresis, after which PBMCs were separated by Ficoll-Histopaque density gradient centrifugation and cryopreserved in liquid nitrogen vapor phase. Analytical flow cytometry was used to check the purity and quantity of each magnetically sorted T cell population. From each sorted fraction, genomic DNA was isolated and quantified by UV absorbance on a Nanodrop 2000c. Using the deep immunoSEQ assay, TCR CDR3 regions were amplified from genomic DNA by multiplex PCR. For each cell subset, the extracted genomic DNA was distributed evenly across all wells of several immunoSEQ 96-well plates, and each plate served as one replicate. For sorted subsets, 200 to 250 ng of genomic DNA, equivalent to around 29,000 T cell genomes, went into each replicate PCR. The purified libraries were quantified using a Qubit 3.0 fluorometer, sized with a Bioanalyzer 2100, and then quantified again using the KAPA Library Quantification kit. A separate single-read 150-cycle Illumina NextSeq 550 flow cell was used to sequence each immunoSEQ 96-well plate. From the authors' description of their analysis: Because the immunoSEQ output held only junctional sequences and lacked quality scores, the filtering could not match the filtering applied to full-length reads. To assign V/J genes and CDR3, sequences were annotated against IMGT germline references using PyIR, a Python wrapper for IgBLAST v1.9. Reads were removed for weak V/J assignments (E-value above 1e-6), missing CDR3, stop codons, out-of-frame junctions, or ambiguous translated residues. V3J clonotypes were defined by identical inferred V gene, J gene, and CDR3 amino acid sequence. Percentage overlap between repertoires was computed as shared unique clonotypes divided by the size of the smaller repertoire. Richness of each repertoire was evaluated using RTK rarefaction, the Chao1 estimator, and Recon v2.1 estimates of unobserved clonotypes. OLGA was used to compute generation probabilities for all TCRbeta clonotypes that the gDNA method yielded from a handful of donors. Sourced from immuneACCESS, this table was stored by TCRdb with only in-frame sequences that have V and J called. A share of the clones is absent; for the studies checked, an unresolved V gene accounts for under half, and the remainder has no known explanation. The DNA gave D and trimming, while V, J and clone size come from that table. The sample has roughly 2.1 million clones on record, about 93% of them singletons. Together, the top ten hold 1.7% of the sample.

To note about this clone: No antigen is known for it. Base quality data are lacking; no much larger clone is found one base away. Other DNA sequences in this sample translate to the same CDR3.

The CDR3 covers 14 residues, taking in both the cysteine and the phenylalanine. Only the CDR3 portion is preserved as DNA: 42 bases, with reading frame beginning at the first base. CDR1 MNHEY and CDR2 SMNVEV are derived from the germline V gene (reference sequence). V drops 4 bases and J drops 1 base, leaving 11 bases in between. Sequenced material: naive CD8+ T cells from PBMCs. The sample's cell subset or site label, in plain terms: CD45RA+CCR7+. This TCR was sampled from a man in his late teens or twenties in good health. Some clones in this sample may be carry-over from other donors' samples. This receptor chain uses TRBV27 and TRBJ2-7; the D gene is possibly TRBD1, with 6 bases matching. Read as DNA, the sequence is TGTGCCAGCAGTTCCCTGGACAGATCCTACGAGCAGTACTTC. The resulting protein is CASSSLDRSYEQYF.